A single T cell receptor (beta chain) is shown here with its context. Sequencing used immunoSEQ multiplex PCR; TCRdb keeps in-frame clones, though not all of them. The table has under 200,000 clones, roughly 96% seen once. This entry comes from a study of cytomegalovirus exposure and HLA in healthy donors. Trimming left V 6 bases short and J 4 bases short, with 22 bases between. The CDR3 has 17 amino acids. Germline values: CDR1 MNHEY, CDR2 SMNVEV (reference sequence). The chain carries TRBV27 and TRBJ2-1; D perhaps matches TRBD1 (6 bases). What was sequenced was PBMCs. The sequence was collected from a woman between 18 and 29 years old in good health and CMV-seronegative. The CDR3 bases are TGTGCCAGCAGCCCTCGTCCCGGACAGACAAAATACAATGAGCAGTTCTTC. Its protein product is CASSPRPGQTKYNEQFF.